The 23 T cell receptor beta chains given below trace back to one sample, sequenced in a study of shared clonotypes between healthy human individuals. Sequenced by immunoSEQ multiplex PCR; TCRdb stores in-frame clones only, minus some. Of about 2 million clones in the sample, approximately 95% were seen once. Sequencing input: naive CD4+ T cells sorted from blood. Subset reported: CD45RA+ positively selected. Source of these receptors: a young man in good health.

J is TRBJ1-6 and V is TRBV5-4; 9 bases are a match to TRBD1. The V gene's germline CDR1 is SGHNT and CDR2 YYREEE (reference sequence). V shed 2 bases, J shed 10 bases, and the junction held 13 bases outside the gene matches. This CDR3 contains 17 residues. This CDR3 reads CASSFLTGGAGGSPLHF. For the CDR3, the DNA is TGTGCCAGCAGCTTTCTCACAGGGGGCGCAGGAGGATCACCCCTCCACTTT.

Of note for this clone: This sample includes further DNA sequences coding for the same CDR3. This chain's CDR3 is CSVSGNTEAFF. CDR3 DNA: TGCAGCGTTTCCGGGAACACTGAAGCTTTCTTT. The rearrangement uses TRBV29-1 and TRBJ1-1; D uncertain. Germline V gives CDR1 SQVTM, CDR2 ANQGSEA. V lost 5 bases to trimming and J lost 1 base, with 5 bases between them. The CDR3 is 11 amino acids.

The chain carries TRBV9 and TRBJ2-5, with TRBD1 matching over 9 bases. This CDR3 spans 13 amino acids. V lost 5 bases, J lost 5 bases, and 4 bases stayed unmatched. Germline-derived CDR1 and CDR2 are SGDLS and YYNGEE. The CDR3 sequence is CASSGTGWETQYF. DNA for the CDR3: TGTGCCAGCAGTGGGACAGGGTGGGAGACCCAGTACTTC.

The table lists this clone with a count of one. The rearrangement uses TRBV2 and TRBJ2-4; TRBD2 agrees at 7 bases. This CDR3 is built from 17 residues. Looked up from germline, CDR1 is SNHLY and CDR2 is FYNNEI. J lost 2 bases, V lost 3 bases, and 10 bases had no gene match. The CDR3 coding sequence is TGTGCCAGCAGTGAGTTTGGGAGGGAGGGCACCAAAAACATTCAGTACTTC. Its translation is CASSEFGREGTKNIQYF.

The sample holds one count of this clone. V usage is TRBV25-1 and J usage is TRBJ2-3; the D gene is possibly TRBD1 (6 bases). From germline, CDR1 is MGHDK and CDR2 SYGVNS. CDR3 size: 14 residues. Trimming shortened V by 3 bases and J by 2 bases, and 9 bases separated the two germline ends. The CDR3 is CASSDTGPTDTQYF. The CDR3 coding sequence is TGTGCCAGCAGTGATACAGGGCCCACAGATACGCAGTATTTT.

The chain recombines TRBV6-6 with TRBJ1-2, with D possibly being TRBD1 (6 bases). The V gene lost 4 bases and the J gene lost 6 bases, with 15 bases spanning the gap. Germline CDR1 and CDR2: MNHNY and SVGAGI (reference sequence). The length of the CDR3 is 14 residues. The CDR3 loop is CASSSDQQGHGYTF. In nucleotides, the CDR3 is TGTGCCAGCAGTTCCGACCAACAGGGACATGGCTACACCTTC.

V is TRBV7-9 and J is TRBJ1-4; D unclear. Germline V gives CDR1 SEHNR, CDR2 FQNEAQ (reference sequence). V gave up 5 bases and J gave up 8 bases, with 12 bases separating them. The CDR3 spans 13 residues. The CDR3 nucleotides are TGTGCCAGCAGCCTCTCCCCGAAGGAAAAACTGTTTTTT. Translating it yields CASSLSPKEKLFF. The entire variable domain, with the rest obtained from reference TRBV7-9 and TRBJ1-4, is as follows: DTGVSQNPRHKITKRGQNVTFRCDPISEHNRLYWYRQTLGQGPEFLTYFQNEAQLEKSRLLSDRFSAERPKGSFSTLEIQRTEQGDSAMYLCASSLSPKEKLFFGSGTQLSVL.

The chain combines TRBV5-1 with TRBJ1-1, with 8 bases fitting TRBD1. This CDR3 has 12 residues. Germline V gives CDR1 SGHRS, CDR2 YFSETQ. V shed 4 bases and J 11 bases; nucleotides not matched to a gene: 7. The CDR3: CASSGGRGHAFF. In DNA, the CDR3 is TGCGCCAGCAGCGGGGGCAGGGGGCACGCTTTCTTT.

This clone was counted a few times. The chain uses TRBV2 and TRBJ2-5, with D tentatively TRBD1 (7 bases). Trimming took 10 bases from V and 5 from J, leaving 29 bases between them. The CDR3 spans 17 residues. Germline lookup yields CDR1 SNHLY and CDR2 FYNNEI. CDR3 nucleotides: TGTGCCACAGGGGGGAAGACCGGGACCCCGGACCTGGAGACCCAGTACTTC. This sequence encodes CATGGKTGTPDLETQYF.

The chain employs TRBV9 and TRBJ2-2, with no clear D. V was cut by 4 bases and J by 0 bases, with 7 bases left in between. CDR3 size: 14 residues. The germline CDR1 and CDR2 sequences are SGDLS and YYNGEE. The DNA of the CDR3 is TGTGCCAGCAGCTCTGGGCCGAACACCGGGGAGCTGTTTTTT. Amino acids: CASSSGPNTGELFF.

The chain is built from TRBV28 and TRBJ1-5; the D gene is possibly TRBD1 (5 bases). The CDR3 is made up of 14 amino acids. V was cut by 3 bases and J by 3 bases, with 9 bases left in between. Germline CDR1 reads MDHEN; CDR2 reads SYDVKM. In nucleotides, the CDR3 is TGTGCCAGCAGTTTTTCAGGGTTCAATCAGCCCCAGCATTTT. Protein: CASSFSGFNQPQHF.

The chain is built from TRBV7-2 and TRBJ2-7; D is perhaps TRBD2 (6 bases). CDR3 length equals 15 residues. CDR1 and CDR2 (germline): SGHTA, FQGNSA. Trimming left V 1 base short and J 2 bases short, with 12 bases between. CDR3 DNA sequence: TGTGCCAGCAGCTTAGACGGGGCTAGCGCCTACGAGCAGTACTTC. The encoded protein is CASSLDGASAYEQYF.

The rearrangement uses TRBV11-2 and TRBJ1-3, with TRBD1 as a possible D gene (5 bases). Germline lookup yields CDR1 SGHAT and CDR2 FQNNGV. The CDR3 has 13 amino acids. Trimming took 0 bases from V and 11 from J, leaving 11 bases between them. The CDR3 spells CASSLEGRSAIYF. For the CDR3, the DNA is TGTGCCAGCAGCTTAGAGGGACGCAGCGCCATATATTTT.

This clone was picked up one time. The chain has TRBV28 and TRBJ2-7; 10 bases are shared with TRBD1. Germline CDR1 and CDR2: MDHEN and SYDVKM. The V segment lost 5 bases and the J segment 2 bases; nucleotides outside the gene matches: 9. The CDR3 spans 16 residues. The CDR3 loop is CASSLRQGAIPYEQYF. CDR3 bases: TGTGCCAGCAGTCTACGACAGGGGGCGATCCCCTACGAGCAGTACTTC.

The chain links TRBV25-1 to TRBJ1-6; TRBD1 aligns across 9 bases. Germline V lookup: CDR1 MGHDK, CDR2 SYGVNS. Losses at the gene ends were 6 bases for V and 7 bases for J; bases not matched to a gene: 4. This CDR3 region has 14 residues. CDR3 amino acids: CASRGTGLNSPLHF. The DNA for the CDR3 is TGTGCCAGCAGGGGGACAGGGCTGAATTCACCCCTCCACTTT.

The rearrangement links TRBV5-1 to TRBJ2-1; 9 nucleotides line up with TRBD1. The CDR3 extends over 16 amino acids. Germline CDR1 reads SGHRS; CDR2 reads YFSETQ. V shed 4 bases, J shed 3 bases, and the junction held 8 bases outside the gene matches. The CDR3, as DNA: TGCGCCAGCAGCCCTGAACAGGGGGCTCGCTACAATGAGCAGTTCTTC. It codes for CASSPEQGARYNEQFF.

This clone was recorded only once. V is TRBV5-6 and J is TRBJ2-1; possible D gene TRBD2, 6 bases. From germline, CDR1 is SGHDT and CDR2 YYEEEE. The CDR3 spans 14 residues. Deletions cut 1 base from V and 5 bases from J, with 10 bases between. CDR3 sequence reads: CASSLLGLDNEQFF. CDR3 bases: TGTGCCAGCAGCTTGTTGGGACTCGACAATGAGCAGTTCTTC.

The rearrangement links TRBV18 to TRBJ2-3; perhaps TRBD1 as D (5 bases). CDR1 and CDR2 from the germline V gene are KGHSH and LQKENI. The ends were cut back, 2 bases at V and 4 bases at J, with 13 bases in the middle. CDR3 size: 15 residues. The DNA for the CDR3 is TGTGCCAGCTCACCATCTCGGCAGGGCCCAGATACGCAGTATTTT. Amino acid sequence: CASSPSRQGPDTQYF.

The rearrangement uses TRBV21-1 and TRBJ1-4; the listed D gene, TRBD1, was not tested against the DNA. TRBV21-1 is tagged as a pseudogene. The CDR3 is 15 amino acids. CDR3 sequence: CASSKEGQRGEKLFF. Written as DNA, the CDR3 is TGTGCCAGCAGCAAAGAGGGACAGCGAGGGGAAAAACTGTTTTTT.

This clone was found once. In nucleotides, the CDR3 is TGTGCCATCAGTGAAGGACAGGGGGTCTCTGGAAACACCATATATTTT. Translated: CAISEGQGVSGNTIYF. The J gene is TRBJ1-3, the V gene TRBV10-3, with 10 bases lining up with TRBD1. Germline V lookup: CDR1 ENHRY, CDR2 SYGVKD. The junction had 2 bases not matched to a gene; V was cut back by 3 bases and J by 0 bases. The CDR3 length is 16 residues.

The chain recombines TRBV4-1 with TRBJ2-2; weak D call: TRBD2 (6 bases). Trimming took off 3 bases at V and 0 bases at J, with 8 bases between the two ends. CDR1 MGHRA and CDR2 YSYEKL come from the germline V gene. This CDR3 is 15 amino acids long. CDR3 DNA: TGCGCCAGCAGCCAGGCGGGGACGAACACCGGGGAGCTGTTTTTT. The encoded protein is CASSQAGTNTGELFF.

This chain joins TRBV2 and TRBJ1-3; D ambiguous. CDR1 and CDR2 (germline): SNHLY, FYNNEI. With 5 bases removed from V and 8 bases from J, the gap between germline ends came to 13 bases. CDR3 length: 13 residues. The CDR3 bases are TGTGCCAGCAGTATGGAGTCTAGGGACACCATATATTTT. It translates to CASSMESRDTIYF.

The chain uses TRBV9 and TRBJ2-7; D gene ambiguous. V was cut by 0 bases and J by 0 bases, with 10 bases left in between. Germline V CDR1 and CDR2: SGDLS, YYNGEE. The CDR3 runs 15 residues. DNA for the CDR3: TGTGCCAGCAGCGTAGAAGGGCAGCCCTCCTACGAGCAGTACTTC. Its translation: CASSVEGQPSYEQYF. The entire variable domain, with the rest obtained from reference TRBV9 and TRBJ2-7, is as follows: DSGVTQTPKHLITATGQRVTLRCSPRSGDLSVYWYQQSLDQGLQFLIQYYNGEERAKGNILERFSAQQFPDLHSELNLSSLELGDSALYFCASSVEGQPSYEQYFGPGTRLTVT.